These 23 T cell receptor beta chains were all obtained from the same sample, sequenced in a study of shared clonotypes between healthy human individuals. Here immunoSEQ multiplex PCR was the method, and the copy in TCRdb shows in-frame clones only, minus some. The sample includes about 2 million clones, roughly 96% seen only once; the top ten take 0.1% to 0.15%. The sequenced material came from naive CD4+ T cells sorted from blood. Subset: CD45RA+ positively selected. These TCRs come from a man younger than 30 in good health.

CDR3 sequence: CASLGTPPGNQPQHF. DNA for the CDR3: TGTGCCAGCCTCGGAACCCCGCCTGGCAATCAGCCCCAGCATTTT. V is TRBV15 and J is TRBJ1-5, with no clear D. CDR1 is LNHNV, CDR2 YYDKDF, per germline (reference sequence). The CDR3 covers 15 residues. Trimming cost V 10 bases and J 2 bases, with 18 bases left between them.

This clone appeared a single time. In the same sample, other DNA sequences code for this CDR3. The chain couples TRBV11-2 to TRBJ1-3; D uncertain. The CDR3 spans 12 residues. Germline-derived CDR1 and CDR2 are SGHAT and FQNNGV. Trimming shortened V by 3 bases and J by 4 bases, and 4 bases separated the two germline ends. As DNA, the CDR3 is TGTGCCAGCAGCTTCCAGGGAAACACCATATATTTT. Residues: CASSFQGNTIYF. The full variable domain, its missing parts supplied by reference TRBV11-2 and TRBJ1-3, is EAGVAQSPRYKIIEKRQSVAFWCNPISGHATLYWYQQILGQGPKLLIQFQNNGVVDDSQLPKDRFSAERLKGVDSTLKIQPAKLEDSAVYLCASSFQGNTIYFGEGSWLTVV.

This clone was recorded once. CDR3 sequence: CASSESSGWYEQYF. The CDR3 nucleotides read TGTGCCAGCAGTGAGTCTAGCGGGTGGTACGAGCAGTACTTC. The chain has TRBV6-1 and TRBJ2-5; TRBD2 agrees at 8 bases. The better agreement between TRBJ2-7 and the DNA end casts doubt on the J call. The germline V gene encodes CDR1 MNHNS and CDR2 SASEGT. The CDR3 covers 14 residues.

The chain carries TRBV6-1 and TRBJ2-5, with TRBD2 matching over 12 bases. CDR1 is MNHNS, CDR2 SASEGT, per germline. Trimming at V came to 2 bases and at J to 0 bases, leaving 13 bases not matched to a gene. The CDR3 has 20 amino acids. The CDR3: CASSERGLLAGGRYQETQYF. The CDR3 nucleotides are TGTGCCAGCAGTGAAAGGGGGTTGCTAGCGGGAGGGCGGTACCAAGAGACCCAGTACTTC.

This chain joins TRBV7-9 and TRBJ1-3; D remains unclear. CDR3 length: 17 amino acids. The V end was cut by 4 bases, the J end by 0 bases, with 16 bases between. Germline V CDR1 and CDR2: SEHNR, FQNEAQ (reference sequence). This CDR3 is CASSSDQESFSGNTIYF. The CDR3 DNA sequence: TGTGCCAGCAGCTCAGACCAGGAGTCCTTCTCTGGAAACACCATATATTTT.

The chain employs TRBV25-1 and TRBJ1-1, with D maybe TRBD1 (5 bases). This CDR3 contains 14 residues. With 4 bases removed from V and 2 bases from J, the gap between germline ends came to 11 bases. Germline assignment: CDR1 MGHDK and CDR2 SYGVNS. The DNA for the CDR3 is TGTGCCAGCAGTGCGGGACCGTACAACACTGAAGCTTTCTTT. It codes for CASSAGPYNTEAFF.

The J gene is TRBJ1-1, the V gene TRBV5-1; a possible D gene is TRBD1 (6 bases). The ends were cut back, 4 bases at V and 3 bases at J, with 19 bases in the middle. Per the germline V gene, CDR1 is SGHRS and CDR2 is YFSETQ. The length of the CDR3 is 16 residues. The CDR3 DNA follows: TGCGCCAGCAGCGCCTTAGGGGGGGCAGTTGACACTGAAGCTTTCTTT. Protein: CASSALGGAVDTEAFF.

This sequence joins TRBV5-1 and TRBJ1-5; the match to TRBD1 covers 8 bases. Per the germline V gene, CDR1 is SGHRS and CDR2 is YFSETQ. V was pared by 0 bases and J by 9 bases, with 5 bases of the junction left unmatched. This CDR3 contains 14 residues. The DNA of the CDR3 is TGCGCCAGCAGCTTGGCAGGGGGCATCTGGCCCCAGCATTTT. Protein product: CASSLAGGIWPQHF.

This chain connects TRBV14 to TRBJ2-5, with 10 bases that match TRBD1. The CDR3 consists of 16 residues. V lost 1 base, J lost 1 base, and 3 bases stayed unmatched. The germline V gene has CDR1 SGHDN and CDR2 FVKESK. Written as DNA, the CDR3 is TGTGCCAGCAGCCAAGCCGGGACAGGGGCCCAAGAGACCCAGTACTTC. Its translation is CASSQAGTGAQETQYF.

The chain links TRBV18 to TRBJ2-7, with 12 bases identical to TRBD1. The ends lost 3 bases at V and 7 bases at J; junction bases unmatched: 7. This CDR3 contains 15 residues. Per the germline V gene, CDR1 is KGHSH and CDR2 is LQKENI. CDR3 amino acids: CASSPQGQGAGEQYF. For the CDR3, the DNA is TGTGCCAGCTCACCCCAGGGACAGGGGGCAGGGGAGCAGTACTTC.

The chain links TRBV7-2 to TRBJ2-5; weak D call: TRBD2 (6 bases). This CDR3 region has 15 residues. Germline values: CDR1 SGHTA, CDR2 FQGNSA. V was cut by 4 bases and J by 3 bases, with 15 bases left in between. As DNA, the CDR3 is TGTGCCAGCAGCTCCCGTCGTGGCGGGGAAGAGACCCAGTACTTC. Encoded protein: CASSSRRGGEETQYF.

Turning to this clone: Other DNA sequences within the sample encode an identical CDR3. The chain combines TRBV2 with TRBJ1-1, with D unresolved. Trimming removed 4 bases from V and 6 bases from J, with 9 bases in between. The CDR3 spans 12 residues. Germline V gene lookup returns CDR1 SNHLY and CDR2 FYNNEI. CDR3 protein: CASSGQGPEAFF. In DNA, the CDR3 is TGTGCCAGCAGTGGACAAGGCCCTGAAGCTTTCTTT.

V usage is TRBV14 and J usage is TRBJ2-7; 9 positions agree with TRBD1. Germline V CDR1 and CDR2: SGHDN, FVKESK. This CDR3 region has 14 residues. The V and J ends lost 5 bases and 6 bases, in that order; junction bases with no gene match: 8. The CDR3 DNA reads TGTGCCAGCAGCATGACAGGGGGACTCCCCGAGCAGTACTTC. Amino acid sequence: CASSMTGGLPEQYF.

The chain is built from TRBV30 and TRBJ2-3; perhaps TRBD2 as D (5 bases). The CDR3 spans 16 residues. Deletions cut 2 bases from V and 2 bases from J, with 17 bases between. In germline, CDR1 is GTSNPN, CDR2 SVGIG (reference sequence). CDR3 residues: CAWSYFRGWITDTQYF. The CDR3 DNA is TGTGCCTGGAGTTACTTTCGGGGATGGATCACAGATACGCAGTATTTT.

The V and J genes are TRBV5-4 and TRBJ1-6, with D tentatively TRBD1 (6 bases). V dropped 3 bases and J dropped 6 bases, with 19 bases sitting between them. Germline CDR1 is SGHNT and CDR2 is YYREEE (reference sequence). The CDR3 loop spans 17 amino acids. The CDR3 DNA reads TGTGCCAGCAGCTCATGGAAACAGGGAATCGGTAATTCACCCCTCCACTTT. Encoded protein: CASSSWKQGIGNSPLHF.

This chain uses TRBV7-2 with TRBJ2-7, with D perhaps given as TRBD1 or TRBD2 (5 bases each). CDR1 and CDR2 from the germline V gene are SGHTA and FQGNSA. CDR3 length: 19 residues. V was pared by 1 base and J by 5 bases, with 27 bases between. The CDR3 reads CASSLVTLLFSQGVNEQYF. The CDR3 nucleotides read TGTGCCAGCAGCTTAGTAACCCTCCTTTTTAGCCAGGGAGTCAACGAGCAGTACTTC.

Comment on this clone: Other DNA sequences in this specimen translate into the identical CDR3. V usage is TRBV5-1 and J usage is TRBJ2-3; no clear D gene. The germline V gene has CDR1 SGHRS and CDR2 YFSETQ. The V gene lost 2 bases and the J gene lost 1 base, with 5 bases spanning the gap. The CDR3 is 13 amino acids. CDR3 DNA sequence: TGCGCCAGCAGCTTTCTGGGCACAGATACGCAGTATTTT. The encoded protein is CASSFLGTDTQYF.

The chain uses TRBV4-1 and TRBJ2-2, with D maybe TRBD2 (6 bases). This CDR3 contains 17 residues. V dropped 4 bases and J dropped 1 base, with 16 bases sitting between them. CDR1 MGHRA and CDR2 YSYEKL come from the germline V gene. The CDR3 here is CASSPRGLSQNTGELFF. The CDR3 bases are TGCGCCAGCAGCCCCCGGGGACTTAGCCAGAACACCGGGGAGCTGTTTTTT.

The sample holds one count of this clone. The chain's CDR3 is CASSLGAEQFF. The CDR3 DNA follows: TGTGCCAGCAGCTTAGGAGCTGAGCAGTTCTTC. The gene calls are TRBV7-9 and TRBJ2-1; D ambiguous. CDR3 length: 11 amino acids. V lost 1 base and J lost 9, with 4 bases in between. Germline CDR1 SEHNR, CDR2 FQNEAQ (reference sequence).

The chain has TRBV6-1 and TRBJ1-5; D unresolved. The CDR3 contains 14 residues. With 6 bases removed from V and 0 bases from J, the gap between germline ends came to 9 bases. The germline V gene has CDR1 MNHNS and CDR2 SASEGT. CDR3 sequence reads: CASSLENSNQPQHF. For the CDR3, the DNA is TGTGCCAGCAGCCTAGAAAATAGCAATCAGCCCCAGCATTTT.

This rearrangement joins TRBV12-5 to TRBJ1-1; tentative D call: TRBD1 (6 bases). Trimming cost V 6 bases and J 5 bases, with 19 bases left between them. The CDR3 is made up of 15 amino acids. Germline V gene data show CDR1 as LGHNT and CDR2 as FRNRAP. Written as DNA, the CDR3 is TGTGCTAGTGGCCGCGAGACAGGAGGTAGGACTGAAGCTTTCTTT. It translates to CASGRETGGRTEAFF.

About this clone: The junction does not match germline at one end; this may be a read error. The chain is built from TRBV7-7 and TRBJ2-1; the D gene is possibly TRBD2 (6 bases). The CDR3 is 15 residues long. Germline CDR1 SSHAT, CDR2 FNYEAQ (reference sequence). In DNA form, the CDR3 reads TGTGCTAGCAGCCGGGTGGCGGGAAATGACAATGAGCAGTTCTTC. The encoded protein is CASSRVAGNDNEQFF.

In its sample, this clone was seen once. The CDR3 DNA reads TGCGCCAGCAGCCCCGATTCGACAGGGAGTTACGAGCAGTACTTC. It codes for CASSPDSTGSYEQYF. The chain combines TRBV4-1 with TRBJ2-7, with 7 positions matching TRBD1. CDR1 is MGHRA, CDR2 YSYEKL, per germline. The V segment lost 4 bases and the J segment 4 bases; nucleotides outside the gene matches: 10. The CDR3 spans 15 residues.